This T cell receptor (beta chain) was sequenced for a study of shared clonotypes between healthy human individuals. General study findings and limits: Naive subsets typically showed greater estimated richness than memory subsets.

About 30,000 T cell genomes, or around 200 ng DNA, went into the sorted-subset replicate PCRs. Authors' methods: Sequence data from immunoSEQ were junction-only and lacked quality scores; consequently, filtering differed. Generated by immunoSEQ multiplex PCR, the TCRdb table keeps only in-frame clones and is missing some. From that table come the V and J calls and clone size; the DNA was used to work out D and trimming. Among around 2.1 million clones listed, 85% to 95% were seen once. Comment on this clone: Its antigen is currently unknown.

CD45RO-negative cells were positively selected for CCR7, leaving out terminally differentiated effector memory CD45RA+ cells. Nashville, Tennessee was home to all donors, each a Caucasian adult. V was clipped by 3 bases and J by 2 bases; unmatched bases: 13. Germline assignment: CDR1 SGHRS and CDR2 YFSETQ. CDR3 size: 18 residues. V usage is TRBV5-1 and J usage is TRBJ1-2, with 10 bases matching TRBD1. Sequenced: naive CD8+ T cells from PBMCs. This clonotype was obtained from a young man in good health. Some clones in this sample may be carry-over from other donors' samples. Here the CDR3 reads CASSSLRPTGGINYGYTF. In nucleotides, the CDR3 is TGCGCCAGCAGCTCGCTCAGGCCGACAGGGGGCATAAACTATGGCTACACCTTC.